In this sample, the clone carrying this T cell receptor (beta chain) turned up many times. RNA transcripts gave rise to amplified TCR beta CDR3 regions. The HTBI primer set served for first-round RT-PCR of the TCR CDR3. One entry per CDR3 protein, called by TCRdb with MiXCR from the multiplex PCR reads. The sample carries about 480,000 distinct CDR3 sequences, 13% to 15% recorded once. This record comes from a study of T cells in Graves' hyperthyroidism and ophthalmopathy. CDR1 is SGHRS, CDR2 YFSETQ, per germline. V lost 10 bases and J lost 6, with 8 bases in between. The CDR3 length is 10 residues. The TCR originated in a woman younger than 35 with Graves' hyperthyroidism. The sequencing sample was made of blood. The gene calls are TRBV5-1 and TRBJ1-5; possible D gene TRBD1, 6 bases. The DNA of the CDR3 is TGCGCCGTACAGGGTCAGCCCCAGCATTTT. Its protein is CAVQGQPQHF.